The 30 T cell receptor beta chains reported below all come from one sample, sequenced in a study of blood T cell repertoires in COVID-19. The data were produced by immunoSEQ multiplex PCR, yet TCRdb's version contains in-frame clones alone and is incomplete. The data show around 100,000 clones, 75% to 90% seen once. Input material: peripheral blood. These receptors were obtained from a woman older than 75 with acute or convalescent COVID-19.

This sequence joins TRBV27 and TRBJ1-5; 8 bases are shared with TRBD1. CDR3 size: 14 residues. CDR1 is MNHEY, CDR2 SMNVEV, per germline (reference sequence). The trim removed 7 bases at V and 6 bases at J, leaving 8 bases unmatched. CDR3 coding DNA: TGTGCCAGCAAAGGGACAGGAGGAATTCAGCCCCAGCATTTT. Translated: CASKGTGGIQPQHF.

The rearrangement joins TRBV5-5 to TRBJ1-3; TRBD1 agrees at 12 bases. Trimming at V came to 4 bases and at J to 0 bases, leaving 14 bases not matched to a gene. The CDR3 spans 20 residues. The germline gives CDR1 SGHKS, CDR2 YYEKEE (reference sequence). Written as DNA, the CDR3 is TGTGCCAGCAGCGGATACATAGGGACAGGGGGCCGGAGCTCTGGAAACACCATATATTTT. Its translation is CASSGYIGTGGRSSGNTIYF.

This clone was detected a few times. The chain links TRBV4-3 to TRBJ1-4, with 7 nucleotides matching TRBD1. Trimming took 3 bases from V and 8 from J; bases not matched to a gene: 9. This CDR3 region has 15 residues. Germline-derived CDR1 and CDR2 are LGHNA and YSLEER. The CDR3 is CASSQAGDRGEKLFF. The CDR3 DNA sequence: TGCGCCAGCAGCCAGGCCGGGGACAGAGGGGAAAAACTGTTTTTT.

The J gene is TRBJ1-2, the V gene TRBV25-1; tentatively, D is TRBD1 (5 bases). This CDR3 spans 13 amino acids. Looked up from germline, CDR1 is MGHDK and CDR2 is SYGVNS. Deletions cut 1 base from V and 4 bases from J, with 7 bases between. The CDR3 protein is CASSESGIYGYTF. The CDR3, as DNA: TGTGCCAGCAGTGAATCAGGGATCTATGGCTACACCTTC.

The chain is built from TRBV5-5 and TRBJ2-3; no definite D call. CDR1 is SGHKS, CDR2 YYEKEE, per germline (reference sequence). This CDR3 region has 15 residues. V was cut by 0 bases and J by 1 base, with 9 bases left in between. The CDR3 region has the DNA TGTGCCAGCAGCTTGGTAAATTCCCGCACAGATACGCAGTATTTT. Protein sequence: CASSLVNSRTDTQYF.

CDR3 protein: CATKQGFSNQPQHF. As DNA, the CDR3 is TGTGCCACAAAACAGGGTTTCAGCAATCAGCCCCAGCATTTT. The chain recombines TRBV9 with TRBJ1-5; possible D gene TRBD1, 6 bases. Looked up from germline, CDR1 is SGDLS and CDR2 is YYNGEE. The V gene lost 9 bases and the J gene lost 1 base, with 14 bases spanning the gap. The CDR3 is 14 residues long.

The gene calls are TRBV7-2 and TRBJ1-2; TRBD1 agrees at 10 bases. The V gene's germline CDR1 is SGHTA and CDR2 FQGNSA. The CDR3 runs to 14 residues. Losses at the gene ends were 6 bases for V and 5 bases for J; bases not matched to a gene: 6. Here the CDR3 reads CASRETGGIYGYTF. CDR3 DNA: TGTGCCAGCAGAGAGACAGGGGGCATTTATGGCTACACCTTC.

This CDR3 is CASSQEVGHPTDTQYF. CDR3 sequence (DNA): TGCGCCAGCAGCCAAGAAGTGGGGCACCCAACAGATACGCAGTATTTT. V usage is TRBV4-3 and J usage is TRBJ2-3; D is perhaps TRBD1 (5 bases). V was pared by 0 bases and J by 3 bases, with 13 bases between. The CDR3 spans 16 residues. Germline CDR1 is LGHNA and CDR2 is YSLEER.

This clone has just a few counts. CDR3: CASSQDWVGTGNEKLFF. DNA for the CDR3: TGTGCCAGCAGCCAAGATTGGGTAGGGACAGGGAATGAAAAACTGTTTTTT. V and J are TRBV3-1 (or the pseudogene TRBV3-2) and TRBJ1-4, with 9 bases matching TRBD1. The germline V gene encodes CDR1 LGHDT and CDR2 YNNKEL (reference sequence). V shed 0 bases and J 5 bases; nucleotides not matched to a gene: 7. This CDR3 comprises 17 residues.

The CDR3 protein is CASSEQGGEIYYGYTF. The CDR3, as DNA: TGTGCCAGCAGTGAACAGGGAGGTGAAATCTACTATGGCTACACCTTC. The chain is built from TRBV6-1 and TRBJ1-2, with D possibly being TRBD1 (5 bases). The length of the CDR3 is 16 residues. CDR1 is MNHNS and CDR2 is SASEGT in the germline V gene. V gave up 2 bases and J gave up 3 bases, with 16 bases separating them.

The gene calls are TRBV7-8 and TRBJ1-6; D is possibly TRBD1 (6 bases). Germline lookup yields CDR1 SGHVS and CDR2 FQNEAQ. With 5 bases removed from V and 6 bases from J, the gap between germline ends came to 14 bases. There are 15 residues in the CDR3. Here the CDR3 reads CASSVTGTINSPLHF. CDR3 bases: TGTGCCAGCAGCGTAACAGGGACAATTAATTCACCCCTCCACTTT.

The V and J genes are TRBV28 and TRBJ2-3, with a possible D match to TRBD2 (6 bases). Trimming pared 5 bases from V and 6 bases from J, leaving 15 bases between. The CDR3 has 14 amino acids. Germline CDR1 MDHEN, CDR2 SYDVKM. The CDR3 reads CASSGGTRADTQYF. CDR3 coding DNA: TGTGCCAGCAGTGGGGGGACCAGAGCGGATACGCAGTATTTT.

The chain combines TRBV3-1 (or the pseudogene TRBV3-2) with TRBJ2-2; the match to TRBD1 covers 9 bases. The CDR3 runs 17 residues. Germline CDR1 reads LGHDT; CDR2 reads YNNKEL (reference sequence). The junction had 4 bases not matched to a gene; V was cut back by 0 bases and J by 2 bases. CDR3 nucleotides: TGTGCCAGCAGCCAAGATTGGGACAGGGCTAACACCGGGGAGCTGTTTTTT. It encodes CASSQDWDRANTGELFF.

The chain links TRBV7-6 to TRBJ1-3, with D hard to call. This CDR3 contains 17 residues. Germline CDR1 reads SGHVS; CDR2 reads FNYEAQ. Trimming took 6 bases from V and 2 from J, leaving 20 bases between them. CDR3 DNA: TGTGCCAGCAGTTACTCGACATACTTCCTCCCTGGAAACACCATATATTTT. This translates into CASSYSTYFLPGNTIYF.

The V gene is TRBV5-1, the J gene TRBJ2-1, with 7 positions matching TRBD2. The CDR3 length is 18 residues. Germline V CDR1 and CDR2: SGHRS, YFSETQ. The ends lost 2 bases at V and 0 bases at J; junction bases unmatched: 11. The CDR3 region is CASSFWKRGPSSYNEQFF. The CDR3 coding sequence is TGCGCCAGCAGCTTTTGGAAGCGGGGCCCGAGCTCCTACAATGAGCAGTTCTTC.

The chain combines TRBV1 with TRBJ1-2; the D call of TRBD1 is as the table states it, not checked on the DNA. TRBV1 is a known pseudogene. The CDR3 is 16 amino acids. The DNA for the CDR3 is TGCACCAGCAGCCAAGATCGCGAAAGGGGGCCCGGTGGCTACACCTTC. It codes for CTSSQDRERGPGGYTF.

Notes on this clone: The sample holds other DNA sequences that translate to the same CDR3. The chain carries TRBV15 and TRBJ1-2; TRBD1 is a possible D gene (6 bases). The CDR3 totals 15 residues. V was pared by 1 base and J by 7 bases, with 16 bases between. CDR1 is LNHNV, CDR2 YYDKDF, per germline (reference sequence). The CDR3 DNA follows: TGTGCCACCAGCAGAGGGACAGCTAAGATGGGTGGCTACACCTTC. This gives the protein CATSRGTAKMGGYTF. Using reference TRBV15 and TRBJ1-2 for the parts outside the CDR3, the full variable domain is DAMVIQNPRYQVTQFGKPVTLSCSQTLNHNVMYWYQQKSSQAPKLLFHYYDKDFNNEADTPDNFQSRRPNTSFCFLDIRSPGLGDTAMYLCATSRGTAKMGGYTFGSGTRLTVV.

The chain carries TRBV6-2 or TRBV6-3 and TRBJ1-1; no clear D. CDR1 MNHEY and CDR2 SVGEGT come from the germline V gene. The CDR3 has 14 amino acids. V was shortened by 2 bases and J by 1 base, with 8 bases between the two germline ends. The CDR3 is CASSYGYRNTEAFF. The CDR3 DNA sequence: TGTGCCAGCAGTTACGGGTACAGGAACACTGAAGCTTTCTTT.

This sequence joins TRBV5-1 and TRBJ2-5; TRBD2 matches at 13 bases. The germline V gene has CDR1 SGHRS and CDR2 YFSETQ. The CDR3 loop spans 16 amino acids. The V segment lost 3 bases and the J segment 6 bases; nucleotides outside the gene matches: 8. CDR3 sequence reads: CASSSQLAGGMKTQYF. Written as DNA, the CDR3 is TGCGCCAGCAGCTCCCAACTAGCGGGGGGGATGAAGACCCAGTACTTC.

V and J are TRBV27 and TRBJ2-7; no definite D call. From germline, CDR1 is MNHEY and CDR2 SMNVEV (reference sequence). With 1 base removed from V and 2 bases from J, the gap between germline ends came to 15 bases. This CDR3 has 16 amino acids. CDR3 coding DNA: TGTGCCAGCAGTTTATTCCCTCCGCACTTGCCCTACGAGCAGTACTTC. This encodes CASSLFPPHLPYEQYF.

The chain is built from TRBV5-8 and TRBJ1-5; TRBD1 matches at 8 bases. This CDR3 spans 14 amino acids. With 4 bases clipped from V and 4 bases from J, the junction kept 4 bases outside the gene matches. From germline, CDR1 is SGHTS and CDR2 YDEGEE. As DNA, the CDR3 is TGTGCCAGCAGCCTAGGGACAGGTAATCAGCCCCAGCATTTT. Translation gives CASSLGTGNQPQHF.

This chain links TRBV24-1 with TRBJ2-6; possibly TRBD1 for D (6 bases). The CDR3 sequence is 16 residues long. V dropped 4 bases and J dropped 0 bases, with 9 bases sitting between them. Germline values: CDR1 KGHDR, CDR2 SFDVKD. The CDR3 DNA follows: TGTGCCACCAGTGACCACAGGGACTCTGGGGCCAACGTCCTGACTTTC. This encodes CATSDHRDSGANVLTF.

This sequence joins TRBV5-6 and TRBJ1-2, with TRBD1 matching 7 bases. J lost 2 bases, V lost 4 bases, and 5 bases had no gene match. The CDR3 sequence is 14 residues long. The germline gives CDR1 SGHDT, CDR2 YYEEEE. This chain's CDR3 is CASSPWDSNYGYTF. The DNA of the CDR3 is TGTGCCAGCAGCCCCTGGGACAGCAACTATGGCTACACCTTC.

The chain is built from TRBV5-1 and TRBJ1-1; D may be TRBD1 (6 bases). Germline V lookup: CDR1 SGHRS, CDR2 YFSETQ. The ends were cut back, 0 bases at V and 6 bases at J, with 12 bases in the middle. This CDR3 comprises 14 residues. CDR3: CASSLEAGAPEAFF. The CDR3 DNA follows: TGCGCCAGCAGCTTGGAGGCAGGGGCTCCTGAAGCTTTCTTT.

This chain joins TRBV7-2 and TRBJ1-5, with TRBD1 as a possible D gene (5 bases). The CDR3 has 12 residues. V lost 2 bases and J lost 6, with 5 bases in between. Germline V gives CDR1 SGHTA, CDR2 FQGNSA. As DNA, the CDR3 is TGTGCCAGCAGCTTACAGGGTCAGCCCCAGCATTTT. Translating it yields CASSLQGQPQHF.

The genes are TRBV19 and TRBJ1-2; TRBD1 is a possible D gene (5 bases). Per the germline V gene, CDR1 is LNHDA and CDR2 is SQIVND (reference sequence). The length of the CDR3 is 15 residues. Trimming stripped 5 bases from V and 4 bases from J, with 17 bases between. This CDR3 is CASSGLGGNVYGYTF. CDR3 coding DNA: TGTGCCAGTAGTGGGCTGGGGGGAAACGTCTATGGCTACACCTTC.

The chain is built from TRBV6-2 or TRBV6-3 and TRBJ1-5; 9 bases map to TRBD1. V was clipped by 1 base and J by 6 bases; unmatched bases: 4. The CDR3 runs to 15 residues. CDR1 is MNHEY and CDR2 is SVGEGT in the germline V gene. Here the CDR3 DNA reads TGTGCCAGCAGTTACTTACAGGGGGCGGCTCAGCCCCAGCATTTT. Amino acid sequence: CASSYLQGAAQPQHF.

This chain connects TRBV19 to TRBJ2-1; 8 nucleotides line up with TRBD1. J was trimmed by 7 bases and V by 0 bases; bases with no gene match: 20. CDR3 length: 20 residues. The germline gives CDR1 LNHDA, CDR2 SQIVND (reference sequence). This CDR3 is CASSIDPRGTGVGRDNEQFF. The CDR3 nucleotides are TGTGCCAGTAGTATAGACCCCCGGGGGACAGGCGTAGGGCGGGATAATGAGCAGTTCTTC.

The chain links TRBV27 to TRBJ2-7; 10 bases line up with TRBD1. The J segment lost 6 bases and the V segment lost 3 bases, leaving 8 bases of the junction unmatched. The CDR3 length is 15 residues. CDR1 and CDR2 from the germline V gene are MNHEY and SMNVEV (reference sequence). CDR3 nucleotide sequence: TGTGCCAGCAGTTTTCTGGGACAGGGGTCTGGCGAGCAGTACTTC. Translation: CASSFLGQGSGEQYF.

V and J are TRBV2 and TRBJ1-2, with D tentatively TRBD1 (5 bases). The CDR3 loop spans 13 amino acids. V dropped 4 bases and J dropped 7 bases, with 13 bases sitting between them. Germline-derived CDR1 and CDR2 are SNHLY and FYNNEI. The CDR3 protein is CASSGQKIGGYTF. CDR3 nucleotides: TGTGCCAGCAGTGGACAGAAAATCGGTGGCTACACCTTC.